One sample yielded the 20 T cell receptor beta chains listed below, sequenced in a study of shared clonotypes between healthy human individuals. Libraries were prepared by immunoSEQ multiplex PCR; TCRdb keeps only in-frame clonotypes and omits some of them. The table shows around 2.5 million clones, with roughly 93% occurring only once. The sample comprised naive CD4+ T cells from PBMCs. Specified subset: CD45RA+ positively selected. The receptor source for this set is a man aged 18 to 30 in good health. Some clones in this sample may be carry-over from other donors' samples.

The J gene is TRBJ1-4, the V gene TRBV5-1; D perhaps matches TRBD1 (5 bases). CDR1 is SGHRS and CDR2 is YFSETQ in the germline V gene. Trimming removed 3 bases at V and 4 bases at J, with 13 bases between. CDR3 length: 15 amino acids. CDR3 amino acids: CASSSGRSLNEKLFF. The CDR3 coding sequence is TGCGCCAGCAGCTCGGGACGTAGCCTTAATGAAAAACTGTTTTTT.

The gene calls are TRBV15 and TRBJ2-7, with 10 bases that match TRBD1. There are 15 residues in the CDR3. J lost 3 bases, V lost 0 bases, and 2 bases had no gene match. Germline values: CDR1 LNHNV, CDR2 YYDKDF (reference sequence). CDR3 nucleotide sequence: TGTGCCACCAGCAGAGAACGGACAGGGGGCTACGAGCAGTACTTC. This sequence encodes CATSRERTGGYEQYF.

The CDR3 DNA sequence: TGTGCCAGCAGTCCGGGGGGGGCAACTAATGAAAAACTGTTTTTT. Protein product: CASSPGGATNEKLFF. V gene TRBV6-1 combines with J gene TRBJ1-4; tentative D call: TRBD1 (5 bases). Looked up from germline, CDR1 is MNHNS and CDR2 is SASEGT. The CDR3 runs to 15 residues. Trimming took off 5 bases at V and 0 bases at J, with 10 bases between the two ends.

The chain carries TRBV28 and TRBJ2-3, with TRBD1 matching over 7 bases. CDR3 length: 16 residues. CDR1 is MDHEN and CDR2 is SYDVKM in the germline V gene. J lost 4 bases, V lost 6 bases, and 13 bases had no gene match. CDR3 residues: CASRTPGQSSPDTQYF. The CDR3 nucleotides read TGTGCCAGCAGGACGCCGGGACAGTCGTCTCCAGATACGCAGTATTTT.

The CDR3 spells CAWRIRPSGPINPHEQYF. The CDR3 DNA reads as TGTGCCTGGAGAATACGTCCGTCCGGACCAATAAACCCCCACGAGCAGTACTTC. The chain combines TRBV30 with TRBJ2-7; unclear D gene. Germline CDR1 is GTSNPN and CDR2 is SVGIG (reference sequence). The V gene lost 3 bases and the J gene lost 5 bases, with 29 bases spanning the gap. CDR3 length equals 18 residues.

The sample holds one count of this clone. V usage is TRBV5-4 and J usage is TRBJ2-7; D is perhaps TRBD1 (5 bases). Germline V lookup: CDR1 SGHNT, CDR2 YYREEE (reference sequence). The CDR3 totals 13 residues. V lost 4 bases to trimming and J lost 3 bases, with 11 bases between them. CDR3 sequence: CASSRNRGYEQYF. The CDR3 DNA sequence: TGTGCCAGCAGCCGAAATAGGGGCTACGAGCAGTACTTC.

This chain uses TRBV27 with TRBJ2-1; 12 bases map to TRBD2. Losses at the gene ends were 6 bases for V and 8 bases for J; bases not matched to a gene: 8. The CDR3 contains 15 residues. CDR1 MNHEY and CDR2 SMNVEV come from the germline V gene (reference sequence). The CDR3 DNA reads TGTGCCAGCAGCAGAACTAGCGGGAGGCTGGATGAGCAGTTCTTC. This gives the protein CASSRTSGRLDEQFF.

J is TRBJ1-1 and V is TRBV6-5; D is uncertain. The ends were cut back, 5 bases at V and 1 base at J, with 11 bases in the middle. The CDR3 totals 14 residues. Germline V gene data show CDR1 as MNHEY and CDR2 as SVGAGI. CDR3: CASSAVGENTEAFF. CDR3 in DNA: TGTGCCAGCAGTGCTGTTGGGGAGAACACTGAAGCTTTCTTT.

With regard to this clone: This sample also contains other DNA sequences that code for the same CDR3. The chain couples TRBV5-4 to TRBJ2-3, with D uncertain. CDR1 SGHNT and CDR2 YYREEE come from the germline V gene (reference sequence). Trimming pared 2 bases from V and 0 bases from J, leaving 7 bases between. This CDR3 region has 14 residues. The CDR3 nucleotides are TGTGCCAGCAGCTTATCGGGTAGCACAGATACGCAGTATTTT. Translated: CASSLSGSTDTQYF.

V gene TRBV5-1 combines with J gene TRBJ1-1, with D perhaps TRBD1 (6 bases). V lost 5 bases and J lost 6, with 17 bases in between. Germline loops: CDR1 SGHRS, CDR2 YFSETQ. The CDR3 consists of 14 residues. The CDR3 sequence: CASREQGAEAEAFF. Written as DNA, the CDR3 is TGCGCCAGCAGGGAACAGGGTGCGGAGGCTGAAGCTTTCTTT.

V is TRBV28 and J is TRBJ2-1, with a weak D call TRBD2 (6 bases). The CDR3 is made up of 12 amino acids. Per the germline V gene, CDR1 is MDHEN and CDR2 is SYDVKM. The V gene lost 9 bases and the J gene lost 12 bases, with 18 bases spanning the gap. Here the CDR3 reads CASKNPSAGQFF. For the CDR3, the DNA is TGTGCCAGTAAAAACCCTAGCGCAGGGCAGTTCTTC.

This rearrangement joins TRBV10-3 to TRBJ2-7, with D possibly TRBD1 on 6 matching bases. The CDR3 covers 14 residues. The germline V and J ends were trimmed by 2 bases and 3 bases, with 11 bases remaining between them. Germline V lookup: CDR1 ENHRY, CDR2 SYGVKD. CDR3 DNA: TGTGCCATCAGTGAGCTTTCACAGGGCTACGAGCAGTACTTC. It encodes CAISELSQGYEQYF.

This clone is a singleton in its sample. This chain uses TRBV7-3 with TRBJ2-3; 10 bases agree with TRBD1. This CDR3 has 14 amino acids. Germline V gives CDR1 SGHTA, CDR2 FQGTGA. Trimming took 5 bases from V and 4 from J; bases not matched to a gene: 3. This chain's CDR3 is CASSHGQGADTQYF. The CDR3 region has the DNA TGTGCCAGCAGCCACGGACAGGGGGCAGATACGCAGTATTTT.

The chain joins TRBV30 to TRBJ2-1; 7 bases are shared with TRBD1. The CDR3 covers 13 residues. J gave up 6 bases and V 3 bases, and 5 bases lay outside the gene matches. Germline V gene lookup returns CDR1 GTSNPN and CDR2 SVGIG (reference sequence). CDR3 in amino acids: CAWSRDSGNEQFF. As DNA, the CDR3 is TGTGCCTGGAGCCGGGACAGCGGCAATGAGCAGTTCTTC.

The J gene is TRBJ2-7, the V gene TRBV5-4, with TRBD2 identical over 14 bases. Looked up from germline, CDR1 is SGHNT and CDR2 is YYREEE (reference sequence). V lost 4 bases and J lost 3; bases outside the gene matches: 3. The CDR3 consists of 15 residues. In DNA form, the CDR3 reads TGTGCCAGCAGCCGGACTAGCGGGAGGTTCTACGAGCAGTACTTC. It is translated as CASSRTSGRFYEQYF.

This clone appeared a few times. The CDR3 here is CASSLDKTYGYTF. The CDR3 DNA reads as TGTGCCAGCAGCTTGGACAAGACCTATGGCTACACCTTC. V and J are TRBV7-9 and TRBJ1-2, with a possible D match to TRBD1 (5 bases). Trimming took 3 bases from V and 4 from J, leaving 9 bases between them. The length of the CDR3 is 13 residues. Germline lookup yields CDR1 SEHNR and CDR2 FQNEAQ (reference sequence).

This chain uses TRBV28 with TRBJ2-7; maybe TRBD2 (5 bases). V gave up 6 bases and J gave up 3 bases, with 21 bases separating them. The CDR3 runs to 16 residues. Germline V gene data show CDR1 as MDHEN and CDR2 as SYDVKM. The CDR3 DNA reads TGTGCCAGCAGATCGCAGTCGGGAACCCAGAACTACGAGCAGTACTTC. It specifies CASRSQSGTQNYEQYF.

The V call is TRBV27, the J call TRBJ1-2, with D possibly being TRBD1 (5 bases). The CDR3 runs 12 residues. Germline assignment: CDR1 MNHEY and CDR2 SMNVEV (reference sequence). V shed 6 bases and J shed 5 bases, with 10 bases lying between them. The CDR3 is CASRGLEYGYTF. The CDR3, as DNA: TGTGCCAGCAGGGGGCTAGAGTATGGCTACACCTTC.

This rearrangement joins TRBV6-1 to TRBJ2-3, with no clear D. CDR1 and CDR2 from the germline V gene are MNHNS and SASEGT. Trimming removed 2 bases at V and 0 bases at J, with 9 bases between. The CDR3 consists of 15 residues. In DNA, the CDR3 is TGTGCCAGCAGTGAACTGATAACTAGCACAGATACGCAGTATTTT. It specifies CASSELITSTDTQYF.

The rearrangement uses TRBV6-1 and TRBJ1-4; 7 nucleotides line up with TRBD1. Trimming took 4 bases from V and 4 from J; bases not matched to a gene: 6. This CDR3 contains 15 residues. CDR1 is MNHNS and CDR2 is SASEGT in the germline V gene. CDR3 DNA: TGTGCCAGCAGTGCGGGGACAGTCTATAATGAAAAACTGTTTTTT. This sequence encodes CASSAGTVYNEKLFF.